This T cell receptor beta chain was captured by sequencing in a study of blood T cells in healthy people across ages. Concerning this clonotype itself: The target antigen is unknown.

All donors came from Russia, were Caucasian and healthy, and spanned ages about 6 to 100. It was with a sample-barcoded 5' primer and a J-beta primer mix that a second PCR of roughly 7 to 11 cycles was run. Each cDNA molecule, via a template-switch adaptor with 12 random nucleotides, was tagged. Each of the samples gave a minimum of 2.5 million paired-end reads that contained CDR3. Using its own MiXCR run on the 5' RACE reads, TCRdb lists one record per CDR3 protein. The table shows 500,000 to 550,000 distinct CDR3 sequences, with approximately 25% occurring only once. Study-wide findings and caveats: What prevented conclusive comparison of naive and antigen-experienced cells was that PBMCs were unsorted.

The CDR3 is 19 amino acids. CDR1 LNHNV and CDR2 YYDKDF come from the germline V gene (reference sequence). The J segment lost 0 bases and the V segment lost 3 bases, leaving 17 bases of the junction unmatched. This sample also belongs to another study, concerning T cells of mothers and their children.

This TCR came from a boy younger than 18 in good health. The rearrangement links TRBV15 to TRBJ2-7; 7 nucleotides align to TRBD1. The source material was blood. In nucleotides, the CDR3 is TGTGCCACCAGCAGCGGGACAGAGCTAAGCCGGTCAAGCTCCTACGAGCAGTACTTC. Its protein is CATSSGTELSRSSSYEQYF.